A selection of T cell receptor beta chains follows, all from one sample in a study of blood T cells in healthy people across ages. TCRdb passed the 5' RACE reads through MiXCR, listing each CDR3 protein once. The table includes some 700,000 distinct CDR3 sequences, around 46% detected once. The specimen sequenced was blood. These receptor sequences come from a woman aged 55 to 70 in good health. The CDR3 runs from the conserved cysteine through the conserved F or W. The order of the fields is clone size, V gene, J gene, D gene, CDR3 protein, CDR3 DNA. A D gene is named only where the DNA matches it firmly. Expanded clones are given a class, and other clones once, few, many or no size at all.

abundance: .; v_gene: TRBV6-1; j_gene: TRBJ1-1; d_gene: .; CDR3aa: CASSEFMGVIQAFF; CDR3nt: TGTGCCAGCAGTGAATTCATGGGGGTCATCCAAGCTTTCTTT
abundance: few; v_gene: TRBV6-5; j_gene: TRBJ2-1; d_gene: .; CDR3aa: CASSPGDYNEQFF; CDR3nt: TGTGCCAGCAGTCCCGGGGATTACAATGAGCAGTTCTTC
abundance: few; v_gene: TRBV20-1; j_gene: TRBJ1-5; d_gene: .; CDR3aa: CSASRRGSNQPQHF; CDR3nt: TGCAGTGCTAGTCGGAGGGGAAGCAATCAGCCCCAGCATTTT
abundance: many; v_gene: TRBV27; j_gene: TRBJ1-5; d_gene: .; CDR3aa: CASSLAWNQPQHF; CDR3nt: TGTGCCAGCAGTTTAGCGTGGAATCAGCCCCAGCATTTT
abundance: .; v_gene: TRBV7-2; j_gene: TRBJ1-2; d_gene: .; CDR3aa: CASSLGDLGGYTF; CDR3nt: TGTGCCAGCAGCTTAGGGGACCTCGGGGGCTACACCTTC
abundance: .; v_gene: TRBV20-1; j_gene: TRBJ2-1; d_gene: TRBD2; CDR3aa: CSATSGARYNEQFF; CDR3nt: TGCAGTGCAACTAGCGGGGCACGCTACAATGAGCAGTTCTTC
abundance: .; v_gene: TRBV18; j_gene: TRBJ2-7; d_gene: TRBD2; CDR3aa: CASSPLLAGVNNEQYF; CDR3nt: TGTGCCAGCTCACCTTTACTAGCGGGAGTAAACAATGAGCAGTACTTC
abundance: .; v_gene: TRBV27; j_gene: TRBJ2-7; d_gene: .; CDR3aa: CASGTRSYEQYF; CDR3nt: TGTGCCAGCGGTACCCGCTCCTACGAGCAGTACTTC
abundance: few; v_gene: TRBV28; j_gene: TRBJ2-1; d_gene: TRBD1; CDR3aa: CASSDPGTGGFNEQFF; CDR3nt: TGTGCCAGCAGTGACCCCGGGACAGGGGGCTTCAATGAGCAGTTCTTC
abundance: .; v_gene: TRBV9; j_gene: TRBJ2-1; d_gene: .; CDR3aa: CASSVADSNSYNEQFF; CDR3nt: TGTGCCAGCAGCGTAGCGGACTCTAACTCCTACAATGAGCAGTTCTTC
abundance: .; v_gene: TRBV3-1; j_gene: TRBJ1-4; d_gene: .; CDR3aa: CASRLLGKLFF; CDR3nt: TGTGCCAGCAGACTACTTGGAAAACTGTTTTTT
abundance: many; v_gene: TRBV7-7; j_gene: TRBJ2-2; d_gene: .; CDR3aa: CASSLGDMTGELFF; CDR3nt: TGTGCTAGCAGCTTAGGGGATATGACGGGGGAGCTGTTTTTT
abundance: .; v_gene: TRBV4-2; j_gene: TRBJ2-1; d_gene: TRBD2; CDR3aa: CASSPAVIGGDSYDEQFF; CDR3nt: TGTGCCAGCAGCCCGGCGGTTATCGGGGGGGACTCCTACGATGAGCAGTTCTTC
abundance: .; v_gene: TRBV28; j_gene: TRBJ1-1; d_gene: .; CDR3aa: CASSSPSLSTEAFF; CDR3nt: TGTGCCAGCAGTTCTCCCTCATTATCGACTGAAGCTTTCTTT
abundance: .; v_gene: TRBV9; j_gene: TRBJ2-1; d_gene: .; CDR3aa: CASSVTGQYNEQFF; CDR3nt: TGTGCCAGCAGCGTGACAGGACAATACAATGAGCAGTTCTTC
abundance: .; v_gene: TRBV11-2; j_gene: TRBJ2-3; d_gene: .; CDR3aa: CASSLVRLADRTDTQYF; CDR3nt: TGTGCCAGCAGCTTAGTTCGTCTAGCTGATAGAACAGATACGCAGTATTTT